These 12 T cell receptor beta chains were all obtained from the same sample, sequenced in a study of cytomegalovirus exposure and HLA in healthy donors. The PCR made use of 60 Vbeta and 13 Jbeta primers. Measured with immunoSEQ multiplex PCR; TCRdb has only the in-frame clones, and not every one. The data hold some 240,000 clones, with over 90% observed a single time. The sequencing input was PBMCs. All receptors come from a girl aged 2 to 9 in good health and CMV-seronegative.

The CDR3 DNA reads as TGTGCCTGGGGGAGGAGTGAGCAGTTCTTC. As protein: CAWGRSEQFF. The J gene is TRBJ2-1, the V gene TRBV30; D is possibly TRBD2 (6 bases). Between the trimmed V and J ends, which lost 5 bases and 9 bases, there was a span of 8 bases. The CDR3 contains 10 residues. Germline CDR1 is GTSNPN and CDR2 is SVGIG (reference sequence).

The chain recombines TRBV15 with TRBJ2-7, with D possibly TRBD2 on 5 matching bases. V was pared by 2 bases and J by 0 bases, with 5 bases between. This CDR3 region has 13 residues. Germline assignment: CDR1 LNHNV and CDR2 YYDKDF (reference sequence). Written as DNA, the CDR3 is TGTGCCACCAGCAGAACTAGCTCCTACGAGCAGTACTTC. Translating it yields CATSRTSSYEQYF.

The genes are TRBV29-1 and TRBJ1-1; D possibly corresponds to TRBD1 (5 bases). Trimming pared 5 bases from V and 4 bases from J, leaving 8 bases between. There are 11 residues in the CDR3. Germline V CDR1 and CDR2: SQVTM, ANQGSEA. The CDR3 DNA sequence: TGCAGCGTTTCGGGGGGCACTGAAGCTTTCTTT. Its protein is CSVSGGTEAFF.

This clone has only one observation. This chain connects TRBV6-6 to TRBJ1-2; perhaps TRBD1 as D (6 bases). The CDR3 spans 16 residues. Germline CDR1 is MNHNY and CDR2 is SVGAGI (reference sequence). V shed 0 bases and J shed 8 bases, with 19 bases lying between them. DNA of the CDR3: TGTGCCAGCAGTTACTCCAACACCGGGACATCGGGGGGCTACACCTTC. It is translated as CASSYSNTGTSGGYTF.

This clone has only one observation. CDR3: CAWSMGHSNQPQHF. The CDR3 nucleotides are TGTGCCTGGTCTATGGGGCATAGCAATCAGCCCCAGCATTTT. V is TRBV30 and J is TRBJ1-5; possible D gene TRBD1, 5 bases. Trimming pared 5 bases from V and 0 bases from J, leaving 11 bases between. This CDR3 is 14 amino acids long. Germline CDR1 reads GTSNPN; CDR2 reads SVGIG (reference sequence).

The chain links TRBV7-2 to TRBJ1-5; 8 nucleotides align to TRBD1. The V and J ends lost 4 bases and 4 bases, in that order; junction bases with no gene match: 6. Germline assignment: CDR1 SGHTA and CDR2 FQGNSA. CDR3 length: 15 amino acids. The DNA for the CDR3 is TGTGCCAGCAGCTCCCAGGGGGCGCAGAATCAGCCCCAGCATTTT. Translating it yields CASSSQGAQNQPQHF. Combining the CDR3 with reference TRBV7-2 and TRBJ1-5 gives the whole variable domain GAGVSQSPSNKVTEKGKDVELRCDPISGHTALYWYRQSLGQGLEFLIYFQGNSAPDKSGLPSDRFSAERTGGSVSTLTIQRTQQEDSAVYLCASSSQGAQNQPQHFGDGTRLSIL.

The chain is built from TRBV19 and TRBJ1-1; TRBD1 agrees at 8 bases. Germline CDR1 and CDR2: LNHDA and SQIVND (reference sequence). The CDR3 is 13 amino acids. V shed 10 bases, J shed 4 bases, and the junction held 8 bases outside the gene matches. The CDR3 sequence is CATKDRGGTEAFF. The CDR3 bases are TGTGCCACTAAAGACAGGGGCGGCACTGAAGCTTTCTTT. Filled out from reference TRBV19 and TRBJ1-1, the complete variable domain reads DGGITQSPKYLFRKEGQNVTLSCEQNLNHDAMYWYRQDPGQGLRLIYYSQIVNDFQKGDIAEGYSVSREKKESFPLTVTSAQKNPTAFYLCATKDRGGTEAFFGQGTRLTVV.

This chain connects TRBV6-1 to TRBJ2-3; 11 bases fit TRBD2. The CDR3 runs to 16 residues. J was trimmed by 6 bases and V by 4 bases; bases with no gene match: 9. In germline, CDR1 is MNHNS, CDR2 SASEGT. CDR3 bases: TGTGCCAGCAGTGGGTTTAGCGGGGGGGCTTCGGATACGCAGTATTTT. Translation: CASSGFSGGASDTQYF.

The rearrangement joins TRBV28 to TRBJ2-2, with D perhaps matching TRBD1 (6 bases). This CDR3 has 16 amino acids. V gave up 6 bases and J gave up 4 bases, with 18 bases separating them. Germline loops: CDR1 MDHEN, CDR2 SYDVKM. The CDR3 region is CASRKLDRLTTGELFF. The DNA of the CDR3 is TGTGCCAGCAGGAAACTCGACAGGCTGACCACCGGGGAGCTGTTTTTT.

The rearrangement joins TRBV15 to TRBJ2-5, with 11 bases matching TRBD2. Losses at the gene ends were 5 bases for V and 5 bases for J; bases not matched to a gene: 7. The V gene's germline CDR1 is LNHNV and CDR2 YYDKDF (reference sequence). There are 15 residues in the CDR3. The CDR3 DNA reads as TGTGCCACCAGCGAAATAGCGGGAGGGCCGGAGACCCAGTACTTC. Protein sequence: CATSEIAGGPETQYF. The variable domain in full, with the rest retrieved from reference TRBV15 and TRBJ2-5, is DAMVIQNPRYQVTQFGKPVTLSCSQTLNHNVMYWYQQKSSQAPKLLFHYYDKDFNNEADTPDNFQSRRPNTSFCFLDIRSPGLGDTAMYLCATSEIAGGPETQYFGPGTRLLVL.

The gene calls are TRBV5-1 and TRBJ2-5; no definite D call. V dropped 2 bases and J dropped 3 bases, with 8 bases sitting between them. The CDR3 covers 13 residues. Germline V gene sequence: CDR1 SGHRS, CDR2 YFSETQ. The CDR3 DNA reads TGCGCCAGCAGCTTACAAGAGGAAGAGACCCAGTACTTC. It encodes CASSLQEEETQYF.

The chain recombines TRBV21-1 with TRBJ1-6; TRBD1, as called in the table, went unchecked against the DNA. TRBV21-1 is classified as a pseudogene. This CDR3 has 15 amino acids. The CDR3 nucleotides are TGTGCCAGCAGCAAATTACAGGGGCAATATTCACCCCTCCACTTT. Its protein is CASSKLQGQYSPLHF.